One TCR beta chain is described in this entry. These data are taken from a study of OX40 agonist ivuxolimab in advanced cancers. Here immunoSEQ multiplex PCR was the method, and the copy in TCRdb shows in-frame clones only, minus some. The sample has more than 100,000 clones; 93% are singletons. Losses at the gene ends were 5 bases for V and 8 bases for J; bases not matched to a gene: 7. Per germline, CDR1 GTSNPN and CDR2 SVGIG (reference sequence). This CDR3 comprises 14 residues. The clonotype comes from an adult with an advanced solid tumor such as melanoma, head and neck, liver or kidney cancer. The V call is TRBV30, the J call TRBJ1-6, with 9 bases fitting TRBD1. This specimen was CD4+ or CD8+ T cells sorted from blood, taken in a trial of the OX40 agonist ivuxolimab. CDR3 protein: CAWSPGQGDSPLHF. The CDR3 DNA reads TGTGCCTGGTCACCGGGACAGGGAGATTCACCCCTCCACTTT.